The following is a T cell receptor beta chain sequence with its context. What it recognizes is unknown. CDR1 is MDHEN and CDR2 is SYDVKM in the germline V gene. V was clipped by 7 bases and J by 2 bases, with 15 bases between them. The CDR3 is made up of 14 amino acids. This entry is derived from a study of shared clonotypes between healthy human individuals. This table comes from immunoSEQ multiplex PCR, and its TCRdb copy is limited to in-frame clones, with some not included. The sample lists around 1.4 million clones, approximately 98.5% seen once, with around 0.33% in the top ten. General study points: Rarefaction gave evidence that sorted-subset sequencing remained incomplete despite large depth.

V gene TRBV28 combines with J gene TRBJ2-7; tentative D call: TRBD2 (5 bases). This sequence originates from a man aged 25 to 40 in good health. The specimen sequenced was naive CD4+ T cells sorted from blood. The sample's subset: CD45RA+ positively selected. The CDR3 loop is CASIGAGPTYEQYF. CDR3 nucleotides: TGTGCCAGCATCGGCGCGGGCCCAACCTACGAGCAGTACTTC.